Reported below is one T cell receptor beta chain. What this receptor recognizes is not known. One base away there is no much larger clone; base qualities are not given. CDR1 and CDR2 were assigned from the germline V gene as SNHLY and FYNNEI. The CDR3 numbers 12 residues from cysteine through phenylalanine. Of the read, only the CDR3 DNA is kept; its 36 bases are in frame from base 1. V is clipped by 1 base and J by 7 bases, and the sequence between their germline boundaries is 4 bases long. Library method: the immunoSEQ multiplex PCR assay. Imported from immuneACCESS, the table was reduced by TCRdb to in-frame sequences with V and J called. These copies leave out some clones; in studies compared against another copy, an unresolved V gene accounts for under half, and the cause of the remainder is not known. The sample table records approximately 160,000 clones; around 93% of these occur just once. The ten biggest clones cover over 4% of the sample.

These data come from a study of control samples from healthy donors and cancer patients (TCRdb year 2020). The rearrangement joined TRBV2 to TRBJ2-2; the D gene cannot be resolved reliably. This receptor was taken from a woman between 55 and 75 years old in good health. The sample taken for sequencing was blood. The nucleotides read TGTGCCAGCAGTGAAGTTAACGGGGAGCTGTTTTTT. It translates to CASSEVNGELFF.